These 11 T cell receptor beta chains were sequenced from one sample in a study of CD8+ T cells in alopecia areata. Sequencing used cDNA as its template, made by extracting RNA and reverse transcribing it. TCRdb's table, derived via immunoSEQ multiplex PCR, lists solely in-frame clones and lacks some. The sample contains about 60,000 clones, just over 45% of which appear only once. Treatment indicated: oral pan-JAK inhibitor, 5-10 mg twice daily. The sequencing used CD8+ T cells sorted from blood, collected around week 37, from a patient treated with tofacitinib. These receptors were obtained from a human donor with alopecia areata.

The rearrangement joins TRBV19 to TRBJ1-1, with TRBD1 as a possible D gene (5 bases). Per the germline V gene, CDR1 is LNHDA and CDR2 is SQIVND (reference sequence). Trimming pared 0 bases from V and 6 bases from J, leaving 14 bases between. The CDR3 has 15 residues. The CDR3 protein is CASSIDDSNSAEAFF. The CDR3 bases are TGTGCCAGTAGTATAGATGACAGTAACTCTGCTGAAGCTTTCTTT. Filled out from reference TRBV19 and TRBJ1-1, the complete variable domain reads DGGITQSPKYLFRKEGQNVTLSCEQNLNHDAMYWYRQDPGQGLRLIYYSQIVNDFQKGDIAEGYSVSREKKESFPLTVTSAQKNPTAFYLCASSIDDSNSAEAFFGQGTRLTVV.

The genes are TRBV30 and TRBJ2-1; 9 positions agree with TRBD2. Trimming took 0 bases from V and 7 from J; bases not matched to a gene: 4. CDR1 and CDR2 from the germline V gene are GTSNPN and SVGIG (reference sequence). The CDR3 sequence is 14 residues long. CDR3 residues: CAWSVVLAGNEQFF. The CDR3 DNA is TGTGCCTGGAGTGTGGTGCTAGCGGGAAATGAGCAGTTCTTC. Full variable domain (rest looked up from reference TRBV30 and TRBJ2-1): SQTIHQWPATLVQPVGSPLSLECTVEGTSNPNLYWYRQAAGRGLQLLFYSVGIGQISSEVPQNLSASRPQDRQFILSSKKLLLSDSGFYLCAWSVVLAGNEQFFGPGTRLTVL.

Of note for this clone: The sample carries other DNA sequences with the same CDR3. V gene TRBV6-5 combines with J gene TRBJ1-1, with D possibly being TRBD1 (5 bases). Germline CDR1 is MNHEY and CDR2 is SVGAGI. The CDR3 totals 13 residues. Trimming left V 2 bases short and J 1 base short, with 5 bases between. CDR3 in amino acids: CASSYRGNTEAFF. The CDR3, as DNA: TGTGCCAGCAGTTACAGGGGGAACACTGAAGCTTTCTTT.

This rearrangement joins TRBV29-1 to TRBJ2-1; D gene uncertain. V was shortened by 5 bases and J by 5 bases, with 7 bases between the two germline ends. Germline CDR1 is SQVTM and CDR2 is ANQGSEA. This CDR3 contains 11 residues. As DNA, the CDR3 is TGCAGCGTTATTGACAACAATGAGCAGTTCTTC. Its protein is CSVIDNNEQFF.

The V gene is TRBV7-6, the J gene TRBJ2-1; D may correspond to TRBD1 or TRBD2 (5 bases each). Germline V gives CDR1 SGHVS, CDR2 FNYEAQ. V was pared by 9 bases and J by 0 bases, with 15 bases between. There are 15 residues in the CDR3. The CDR3 is CARWDDPSSYNEQFF. The CDR3 DNA follows: TGTGCCAGGTGGGACGACCCGAGCTCCTACAATGAGCAGTTCTTC.

The chain links TRBV27 to TRBJ2-7; D might be TRBD1 or TRBD2, each matching 5 bases. Germline CDR1 and CDR2: MNHEY and SMNVEV (reference sequence). The CDR3 length is 14 residues. Deletions cut 3 bases from V and 2 bases from J, with 11 bases between. The CDR3 DNA is TGTGCCAGCAGTTTGAGGGGCAGTCCCTACGAGCAGTACTTC. Translating gives CASSLRGSPYEQYF.

The gene calls are TRBV7-2 and TRBJ2-3; 10 nucleotides match TRBD2. The CDR3 contains 19 residues. The junction had 17 bases not matched to a gene; V was cut back by 2 bases and J by 6 bases. Germline V CDR1 and CDR2: SGHTA, FQGNSA. The CDR3 DNA follows: TGTGCCAGCAGCTTACCCTACCCTAAAGCGGGAGGGCCAAGCGATACGCAGTATTTT. Translation: CASSLPYPKAGGPSDTQYF.

This clone was seen only a few times. This rearrangement joins TRBV30 to TRBJ1-2; tentative D call: TRBD1 (5 bases). V shed 5 bases and J shed 3 bases, with 16 bases lying between them. CDR3 length equals 14 residues. Germline V gene sequence: CDR1 GTSNPN, CDR2 SVGIG (reference sequence). The chain's CDR3 is CAWCDDRSDYGYTF. For the CDR3, the DNA is TGTGCCTGGTGTGATGACAGATCGGACTATGGCTACACCTTC.

This clone was seen only a few times. The chain joins TRBV29-1 to TRBJ2-1; D is undetermined. This CDR3 is 12 amino acids long. The germline V and J ends were trimmed by 2 bases and 6 bases, with 8 bases remaining between them. Germline assignment: CDR1 SQVTM and CDR2 ANQGSEA. CDR3 sequence: CSVEPSFNEQFF. The CDR3 DNA follows: TGCAGCGTTGAACCTTCTTTCAATGAGCAGTTCTTC.

The chain has TRBV23-1 and TRBJ2-7; TRBD1 matches at 8 bases. TRBV23-1 is filed as an ORF, its function uncertain. The CDR3 loop spans 12 amino acids. Trimming took 8 bases from V and 2 from J; bases not matched to a gene: 2. The CDR3: CASGGQAYEQYF. The CDR3 nucleotides are TGCGCCAGCGGGGGACAGGCCTACGAGCAGTACTTC.

The chain links TRBV6-1 to TRBJ2-1; 11 positions agree with TRBD2. Unmatched junction bases numbered 6, after V lost 5 bases and J lost 6 bases. The CDR3 runs 15 residues. The germline gives CDR1 MNHNS, CDR2 SASEGT. CDR3 nucleotides: TGTGCCAGCAGTTCGAGACTAGCGGGGCTCAATGAGCAGTTCTTC. Its translation is CASSSRLAGLNEQFF.